This TCR beta chain emerged from a study of T cell responses to AZD1222 COVID-19 vaccine (dated by TCRdb to the early 2020s). Notes on the research overall: TCR sequencing was performed for fewer than 250 trial participants, of whom around 200 were given two doses of AZD1222 and roughly 25 were given two doses of MenACWY control vaccine. Trial participants were enrolled by age into subgroups of 18-55, 56-69 and 70-plus years, and about 150, 27 and 61 TCR-sequenced participants, respectively, were included in these subgroups. Overall study outcomes, separate from this receptor: The vaccine-associated CD4 TCRs covered the entire spike protein, and the dominant responses fell in regions 160-218 and 743-854. Only five or six AZD1222 recipients were SARS-CoV-2 seropositive at baseline, limiting conclusions about previously exposed vaccinees. After two AZD1222 doses, both the breadth and the depth of spike-specific TCRs were significantly higher than at day 0 and than in MenACWY recipients. Participants were mostly white British and included more females than males, and it was suggested by the authors that clonal diversity may have been underestimated. No day 14 peak-response samples were available, so repertoires were characterized only after the peak T cell response. In the small 56-69-year group, the increase in depth fell short of significance, most likely because of low power. Epitopes outside the regions mutated in the B.1.351 and B.1.1.7 variants were reportedly recognized by nearly half of the unique spike-specific TCRs.

Of note for this clone: What antigen it recognizes has not been identified. No clone much larger than this one lies a single base away; base qualities are absent.

The CDR3 regions of human TCRbeta chains were analyzed by immunosequencing. The authors' pipeline ran thus. Repertoire TCRs were matched against a reference library of SARS-CoV-2-specific TCRs generated with the MIRA antigen-specificity platform. Breadth was defined as the fraction of unique TCRs that were SARS-CoV-2-associated. Depth was defined as the fraction of total T cells that were SARS-CoV-2-associated. Each spike-specific TCR was assigned to its reactive spike region and to a CD4 or CD8 class using the MIRA data. Log10-transformed breadth and depth values were compared by one-way ANOVA with Sidak's multiple comparisons tests. TCRdb provides this immuneACCESS table in a form limited to in-frame rearrangements. Some clones are lacking; in checked studies, under half of them reflect an unresolved V gene, and why the rest are absent is not known. The V and J calls and clone size are taken from that table; D and trimming were inferred from the DNA. In this sample the table shows under 150,000 clones, 75% to 85% of which occur a single time. The ten largest clones add up to roughly 4.3% of the sample.

The time point label corresponds to: baseline before first vaccination. According to the study, the label for this sample's treatment or condition signals: meningococcal conjugate vaccine given as trial control. Samples from vaccinated people were obtained from the UK trials COV001 and COV002, which included a single-blind randomized controlled phase 2/3 trial of AZD1222 (ChAdOx1 nCoV-19) in healthy adults. For TCRbeta chain sequencing, PBMC samples were collected from trial participants at day 0 and at day 28 after the second dose. The V and J ends are trimmed by 8 bases and 1 base, leaving 12 bases between them. CDR1 and CDR2 (MNHEY, SVGAGI) derive from the germline V gene. From the cysteine up to the phenylalanine, the CDR3 has a length of 15 residues. Here the CDR3 DNA is all that survives: 45 bases in frame from base 1.

The chain employs TRBV6-5 and TRBJ1-6; a confident D gene designation cannot be given. The sequenced sample was peripheral blood, obtained on day 0 of MenACWY control vaccination. This sequence originates from an adult in good health. The DNA sequence follows: TGTGCCAGCCAGAGAACGAGGTCCTATAATTCACCCCTCCACTTT. It codes for CASQRTRSYNSPLHF.